This is a list of T cell receptor beta chains from one sample in a study of T-cell memory formation after mild COVID-19. TCRdb re-derived calls from the 5' RACE reads in MiXCR, one entry per CDR3 protein. The sample carries about 250,000 distinct CDR3 sequences, roughly 17% recorded once. Material: PBMCs or a T cell subset sorted from them (not recorded which). These receptors all come from a man in his late teens or twenties who had mild COVID-19 (a few samples of this study predate the infection). Cell type and time point are not known. Both conserved end residues are part of each CDR3. A D gene is named only where the DNA matches it firmly. Clone size, where shown, is once, few, many, or a class for clones that have expanded.

D gene	J gene	clone size	V gene	CDR3 protein	CDR3 DNA
TRBD1	TRBJ1-2	few	TRBV12-3/TRBV12-4	CASKTGEYGYTF	TGTGCCAGCAAGACAGGGGAATATGGCTACACCTTC
TRBD2	TRBJ2-5	.	TRBV2	CASSPGLAGGRQETQYF	TGTGCCAGCAGTCCGGGACTAGCGGGGGGCCGCCAAGAGACCCAGTACTTC
.	TRBJ2-7	few	TRBV12-3/TRBV12-4	CASRGQGYEQYF	TGTGCCAGCCGTGGGCAGGGCTACGAGCAGTACTTC
.	TRBJ2-5	.	TRBV20-1	CSATRWAVQETQYF	TGCAGTGCTACCCGGTGGGCAGTACAAGAGACCCAGTACTTC
.	TRBJ2-5	.	TRBV5-1	CASSLDGSQETQYF	TGCGCCAGCAGCTTGGACGGCAGCCAAGAGACCCAGTACTTC
.	TRBJ2-6	many	TRBV18	CASSPGISGANVLTF	TGTGCCAGCTCACCCGGGATCTCTGGGGCCAACGTCCTGACTTTC
.	TRBJ1-5	.	TRBV15	CATGLRGRGQPQHF	TGTGCCACCGGACTTAGAGGCAGGGGCCAGCCCCAGCATTTT
TRBD2	TRBJ2-1	few	TRBV12-3/TRBV12-4	CASSFGTRGGSYNEQFF	TGTGCCAGCAGTTTTGGGACTAGAGGTGGGTCCTACAATGAGCAGTTCTTC
TRBD1	TRBJ1-2	.	TRBV6-6	CASSTGDREEGYTF	TGTGCCAGCAGTACCGGGGACAGGGAAGAGGGCTACACCTTC
TRBD1	TRBJ1-5	.	TRBV19	CASSEGAAQHF	TGTGCCAGTAGTGAGGGGGCCGCCCAGCATTTT
.	TRBJ1-5	many	TRBV28	CASTSGGLPQHF	TGTGCCAGCACCTCGGGGGGGTTGCCCCAGCATTTT
TRBD2	TRBJ2-3	.	TRBV7-8	CASSLGYSGGANTQYF	TGTGCCAGCAGCTTAGGATACAGCGGGGGAGCAAATACGCAGTATTTT
.	TRBJ2-1	few	TRBV19	CASKQGSFNEQFF	TGTGCCAGTAAGCAGGGTAGTTTCAATGAGCAGTTCTTC
TRBD1	TRBJ2-2	many	TRBV5-1	CASSLQGAYTGELFF	TGCGCCAGCAGCTTACAGGGGGCCTACACCGGGGAGCTGTTTTTT
.	TRBJ2-2	.	TRBV7-9	CASSRPMGTGELFF	TGTGCCAGCAGTCGTCCTATGGGCACCGGGGAGCTGTTTTTT
.	TRBJ2-3	.	TRBV6-6	CASSYRYTDTQYF	TGTGCCAGCAGTTATAGGTACACAGATACGCAGTATTTT
.	TRBJ1-5	.	TRBV6-1	CASSEPGSTQPQHF	TGTGCCAGCAGTGAACCGGGCTCCACTCAGCCCCAGCATTTT
.	TRBJ1-2	few	TRBV20-1	CSAWDPLNYGYTF	TGCAGTGCGTGGGACCCCTTAAACTATGGCTACACCTTC
TRBD2	TRBJ2-3	.	TRBV12-3/TRBV12-4	CASSRLAGGHTQYF	TGTGCCAGCAGTCGACTAGCGGGGGGGCATACGCAGTATTTT
.	TRBJ2-7	few	TRBV7-2	CASSFVGTPYEQYF	TGTGCCAGCAGCTTTGTCGGGACCCCCTACGAGCAGTACTTC
.	TRBJ2-7	few	TRBV6-6	CASNVPGREQYF	TGTGCCAGCAACGTCCCAGGGCGCGAGCAGTACTTC
.	TRBJ2-6	.	TRBV6-5	CASSSSRGAGANVLTF	TGTGCCAGCAGTTCTTCCAGGGGGGCTGGGGCCAACGTCCTGACTTTC
.	TRBJ2-3	few	TRBV10-3	CAIRGQPISTDTQYF	TGTGCCATCAGAGGACAGCCTATTAGCACAGATACGCAGTATTTT
.	TRBJ1-2	.	TRBV28	CASESGYYGYTF	TGTGCCAGTGAATCCGGATACTATGGCTACACCTTC
.	TRBJ2-3	.	TRBV12-5	CASGRPISSTDTQYF	TGTGCTAGTGGTCGCCCCATTTCTAGCACAGATACGCAGTATTTT
.	TRBJ2-5	many	TRBV5-1	CASSLAPGQETQYF	TGCGCCAGCAGCTTGGCCCCAGGGCAAGAGACCCAGTACTTC
TRBD1	TRBJ2-5	few	TRBV2	CAMGQAQETQYF	TGTGCCATGGGACAGGCTCAAGAGACCCAGTACTTC
.	TRBJ1-1	many	TRBV10-1	CASSESMAEAEAFF	TGCGCCAGCAGTGAGTCGATGGCCGAGGCTGAAGCTTTCTTT
.	TRBJ2-1	few	TRBV5-1	CASSLARDGYNEQFF	TGCGCCAGCAGCTTGGCCCGGGACGGGTACAATGAGCAGTTCTTC
.	TRBJ2-3	few	TRBV7-3	CASSLATFTDTQYF	TGTGCCAGCAGCTTAGCCACGTTCACAGATACGCAGTATTTT
TRBD1	TRBJ2-5	.	TRBV4-1	CASSQDPGTGGETQYF	TGCGCCAGCAGCCAAGACCCCGGGACAGGGGGAGAGACCCAGTACTTC
TRBD2	TRBJ2-1	.	TRBV4-1	CASSQSRSSGGYNEQFF	TGCGCCAGCAGCCAATCCAGATCTAGCGGGGGCTACAATGAGCAGTTCTTC
TRBD2	TRBJ2-5	few	TRBV10-3	CAISEGLAGFVETQYF	TGTGCCATCAGTGAGGGACTAGCGGGGTTTGTGGAGACCCAGTACTTC
.	TRBJ1-2	few	TRBV20-1	CSAPPDPYGYTF	TGCAGTGCTCCCCCGGACCCCTATGGCTACACCTTC
TRBD2	TRBJ2-3	many	TRBV5-1	CASNLRGGGATDTQYF	TGCGCCAGCAACCTTAGAGGCGGGGGGGCCACAGATACGCAGTATTTT
.	TRBJ2-1	.	TRBV6-4	CASSDQGEQFF	TGTGCCAGCAGTGATCAGGGAGAGCAGTTCTTC
.	TRBJ1-2	many	TRBV5-5	CASTASNYGYTF	TGTGCCAGCACCGCGAGTAACTATGGCTACACCTTC
TRBD1	TRBJ1-2	.	TRBV5-4	CASRTGGAYGYTF	TGTGCCAGCAGGACAGGGGGCGCCTATGGCTACACCTTC
.	TRBJ1-5	few	TRBV20-1	CSARAGDQPQHF	TGCAGTGCTAGAGCCGGAGATCAGCCCCAGCATTTT
TRBD2	TRBJ2-2	few	TRBV27	CASSYGLAGVTGELFF	TGTGCCAGCAGTTACGGACTAGCGGGGGTTACCGGGGAGCTGTTTTTT
.	TRBJ1-1	.	TRBV7-9	CASSLGSGRRMNTEAFF	TGTGCCAGCAGCTTAGGATCCGGCCGTAGAATGAACACTGAAGCTTTCTTT
.	TRBJ1-1	.	TRBV7-3	CASSEGGGTNTEAFF	TGTGCCAGCAGCGAGGGGGGCGGGACGAACACTGAAGCTTTCTTT
TRBD2	TRBJ2-3	many	TRBV30	CAWSGLAGGKGWDTQYF	TGTGCCTGGAGCGGACTAGCGGGGGGTAAAGGGTGGGATACGCAGTATTTT
.	TRBJ2-7	.	TRBV4-3	CASSQEQNYYEQYF	TGCGCCAGCAGCCAGGAGCAGAACTACTACGAGCAGTACTTC
TRBD2	TRBJ2-1	few	TRBV10-3	CAISLAGGNYNEQFF	TGTGCCATCTCCCTGGCGGGGGGGAACTACAATGAGCAGTTCTTC
.	TRBJ2-6	.	TRBV9	CASSVGTFRSGANVLTF	TGTGCCAGCAGCGTAGGGACCTTTAGGTCTGGGGCCAACGTCCTGACTTTC
TRBD2	TRBJ2-7	.	TRBV7-9	CASSSRLAGVSSYEQYF	TGTGCCAGCAGCTCCCGGCTAGCGGGGGTTAGCTCCTACGAGCAGTACTTC